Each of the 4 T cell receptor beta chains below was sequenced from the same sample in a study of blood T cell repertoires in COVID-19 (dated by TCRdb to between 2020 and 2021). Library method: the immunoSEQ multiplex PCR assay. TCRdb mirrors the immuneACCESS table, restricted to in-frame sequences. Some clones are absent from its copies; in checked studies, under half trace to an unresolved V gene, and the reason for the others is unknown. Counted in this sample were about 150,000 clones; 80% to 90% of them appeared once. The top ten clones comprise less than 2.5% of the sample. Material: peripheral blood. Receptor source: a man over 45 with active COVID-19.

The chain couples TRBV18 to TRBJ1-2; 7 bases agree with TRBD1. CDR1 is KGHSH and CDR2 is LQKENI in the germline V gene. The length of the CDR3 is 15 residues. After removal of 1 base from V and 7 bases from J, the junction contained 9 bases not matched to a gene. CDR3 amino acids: CASSPQGAVDIGYTF. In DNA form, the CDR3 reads TGTGCCAGCTCACCACAGGGGGCAGTGGATATTGGCTACACCTTC.

CDR3 sequence (DNA): TGTGCCAGCAGCTTTGACAGGATGGACACTGAAGCTTTCTTT. Translation gives CASSFDRMDTEAFF. V usage is TRBV2 and J usage is TRBJ1-1, with D perhaps TRBD1 (6 bases). The germline CDR1 and CDR2 sequences are SNHLY and FYNNEI. V lost 6 bases and J 3 bases, leaving 14 bases between the germline ends. This CDR3 has 14 amino acids.

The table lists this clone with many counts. CDR3 protein: CASSLGRGQETQYF. The CDR3 DNA reads as TGCGCCAGCAGCTTGGGTCGGGGACAAGAGACCCAGTACTTC. The gene calls are TRBV5-1 and TRBJ2-5; weak D call: TRBD2 (5 bases). This CDR3 has 14 amino acids. V lost 0 bases, J lost 2 bases, and 8 bases lay in between. Germline V gene sequence: CDR1 SGHRS, CDR2 YFSETQ.

CDR3 protein: CASSPNRGLNTEAFF. The CDR3, as DNA: TGCGCCAGCAGCCCAAACAGGGGGCTGAACACTGAAGCTTTCTTT. The rearrangement uses TRBV5-1 and TRBJ1-1; 9 bases align to TRBD1. Germline CDR1 SGHRS, CDR2 YFSETQ. J gave up 0 bases and V 4 bases, and 4 bases lay outside the gene matches. The CDR3 contains 15 residues.